This T cell receptor (beta chain) comes out of a study of PD-1 blockade in classical Hodgkin lymphoma. Findings and caveats of the study: Newly diagnosed patients were reported to start with lower TCR diversity than healthy donors. Significant TCR diversity gains by C4D1 occurred in CD4+ but not CD8+ cells. Later analyses included only patients treated at least 1 year post-ASCT.

As for time point: cycle 4 day 1 (C4D1), after about 6 weeks of nivolumab. Relapse after autologous stem cell transplantation occurred in every patient, and brentuximab vedotin exposure varied. The study purified CD4+ T cells from thawed PBMCs using magnetic negative selection. Best response was recorded as complete response, partial response or progressive disease. Germline CDR1 MNHEY, CDR2 SVGAGI. The CDR3 consists of 15 residues. V shed 2 bases, J shed 6 bases, and the junction held 9 bases outside the gene matches. TCRdb's table, derived via immunoSEQ multiplex PCR, lists solely in-frame clones and lacks some. Altogether 25,000 to 35,000 clones are present, around 79% being singletons, with the ten largest covering 0.45% to 0.7%. Note on this clone: The antigen remains unidentified.

The chain combines TRBV6-5 with TRBJ1-1; 7 bases agree with TRBD1. Sequenced here: CD4+ T cells from blood, sampled before the fourth cycle of nivolumab. This clonotype originated in a human donor with classical Hodgkin lymphoma. As DNA, the CDR3 is TGTGCCAGCAGTTACCTTTTGACAGGGTCCGCTGAAGCTTTCTTT. It translates to CASSYLLTGSAEAFF.